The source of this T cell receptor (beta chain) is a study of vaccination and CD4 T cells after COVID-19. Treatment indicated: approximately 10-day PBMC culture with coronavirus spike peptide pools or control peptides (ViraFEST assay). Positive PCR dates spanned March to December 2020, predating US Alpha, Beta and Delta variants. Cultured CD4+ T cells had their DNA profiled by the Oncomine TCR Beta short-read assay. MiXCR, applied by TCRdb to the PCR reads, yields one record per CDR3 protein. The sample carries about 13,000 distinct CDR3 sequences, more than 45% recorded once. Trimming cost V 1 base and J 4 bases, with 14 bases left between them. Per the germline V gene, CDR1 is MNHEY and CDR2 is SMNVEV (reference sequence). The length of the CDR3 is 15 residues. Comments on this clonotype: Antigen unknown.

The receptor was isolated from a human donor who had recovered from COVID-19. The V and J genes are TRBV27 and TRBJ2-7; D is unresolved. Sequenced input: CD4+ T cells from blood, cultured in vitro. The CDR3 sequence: CASSLLVYPHYEQYF. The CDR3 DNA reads TGTGCCAGCAGTTTATTGGTCTACCCGCATTACGAGCAGTACTTC.